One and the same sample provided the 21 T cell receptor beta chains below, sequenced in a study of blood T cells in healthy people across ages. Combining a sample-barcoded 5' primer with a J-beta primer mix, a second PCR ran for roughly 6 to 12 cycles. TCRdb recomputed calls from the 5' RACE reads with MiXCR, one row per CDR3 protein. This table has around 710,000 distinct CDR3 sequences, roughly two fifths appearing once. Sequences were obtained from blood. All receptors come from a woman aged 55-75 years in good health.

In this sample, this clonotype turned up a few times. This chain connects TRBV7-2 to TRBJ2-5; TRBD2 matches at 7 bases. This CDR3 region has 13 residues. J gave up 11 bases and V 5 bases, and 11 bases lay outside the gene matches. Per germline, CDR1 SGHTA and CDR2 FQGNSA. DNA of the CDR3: TGTGCCAGCAGCAGGCGACTAGCTCATGAGCAGTACTTC. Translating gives CASSRRLAHEQYF.

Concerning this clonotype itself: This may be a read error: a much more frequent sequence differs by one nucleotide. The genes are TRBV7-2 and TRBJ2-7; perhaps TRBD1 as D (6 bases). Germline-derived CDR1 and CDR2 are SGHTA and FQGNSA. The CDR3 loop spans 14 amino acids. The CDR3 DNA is TGTGTCAGCAGCTCACAGGGCACCCTTGGAGAGCAGTACTTC. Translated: CVSSSQGTLGEQYF.

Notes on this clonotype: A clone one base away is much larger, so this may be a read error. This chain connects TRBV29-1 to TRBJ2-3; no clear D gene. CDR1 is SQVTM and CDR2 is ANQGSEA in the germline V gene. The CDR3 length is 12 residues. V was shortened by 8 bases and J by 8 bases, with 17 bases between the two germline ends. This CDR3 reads CSTDSRRGTQYF. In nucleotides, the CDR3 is TGCAGCACCGACTCCCGCAGAGGTACGCAGTATTTT.

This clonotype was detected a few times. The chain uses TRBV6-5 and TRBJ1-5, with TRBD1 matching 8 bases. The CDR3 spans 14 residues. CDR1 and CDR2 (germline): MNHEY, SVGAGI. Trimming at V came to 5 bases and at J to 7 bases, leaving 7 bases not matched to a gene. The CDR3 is CASSRTGGSQPQHF. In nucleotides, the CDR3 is TGTGCCAGCAGTCGAACAGGGGGAAGCCAGCCCCAGCATTTT.

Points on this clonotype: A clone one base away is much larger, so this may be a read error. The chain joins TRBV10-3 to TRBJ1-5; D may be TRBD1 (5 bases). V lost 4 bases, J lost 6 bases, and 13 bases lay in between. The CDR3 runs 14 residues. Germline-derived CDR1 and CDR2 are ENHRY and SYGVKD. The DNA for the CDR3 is TGTGCCATCAGTGCTGGGGGAGGCACTCAGCCCCAGCATTTT. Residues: CAISAGGGTQPQHF.

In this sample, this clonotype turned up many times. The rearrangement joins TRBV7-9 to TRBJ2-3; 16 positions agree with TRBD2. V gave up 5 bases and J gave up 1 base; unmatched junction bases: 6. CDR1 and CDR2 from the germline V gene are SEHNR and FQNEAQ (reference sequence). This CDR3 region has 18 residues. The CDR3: CASSAGLAGGSRTDTQYF. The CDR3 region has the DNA TGTGCCAGCAGCGCGGGACTAGCGGGAGGGTCCCGCACAGATACGCAGTATTTT.

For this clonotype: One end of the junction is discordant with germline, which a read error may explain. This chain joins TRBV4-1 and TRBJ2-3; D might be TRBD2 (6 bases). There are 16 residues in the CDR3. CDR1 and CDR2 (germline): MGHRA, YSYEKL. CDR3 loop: CASSQGEAWDSDTQYF. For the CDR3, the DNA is TGCGCCAGCAGCCAAGGTGAGGCCTGGGACTCAGATACACAGTATTTT.

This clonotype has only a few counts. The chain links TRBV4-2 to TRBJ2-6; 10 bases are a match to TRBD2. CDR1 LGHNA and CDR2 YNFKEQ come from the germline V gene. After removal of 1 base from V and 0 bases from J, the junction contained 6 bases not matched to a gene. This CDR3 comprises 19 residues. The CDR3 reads CASSQVFSGGISGANVLTF. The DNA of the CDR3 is TGTGCCAGCAGCCAAGTTTTTAGCGGGGGGATCTCTGGGGCCAACGTCCTGACTTTC.

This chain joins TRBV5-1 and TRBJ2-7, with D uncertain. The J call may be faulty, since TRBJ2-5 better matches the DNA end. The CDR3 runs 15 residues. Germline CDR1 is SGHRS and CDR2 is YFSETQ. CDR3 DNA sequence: TGCGCCAGCAGCTTGGCGGACGTTGTGGGGGAGACCCAGTACTTC. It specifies CASSLADVVGETQYF.

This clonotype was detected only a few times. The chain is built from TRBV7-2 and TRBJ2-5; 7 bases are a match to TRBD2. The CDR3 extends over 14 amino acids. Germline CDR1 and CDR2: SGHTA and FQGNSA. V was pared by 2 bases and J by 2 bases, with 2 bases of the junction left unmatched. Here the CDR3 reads CASSLQAGQETQYF. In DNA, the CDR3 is TGTGCCAGCAGCTTACAAGCGGGGCAAGAGACCCAGTACTTC.

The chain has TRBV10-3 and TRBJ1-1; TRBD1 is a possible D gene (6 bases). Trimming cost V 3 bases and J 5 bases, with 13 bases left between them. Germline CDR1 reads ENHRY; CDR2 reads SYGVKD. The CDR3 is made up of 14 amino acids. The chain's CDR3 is CAISENRAITEAFF. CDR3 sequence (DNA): TGTGCCATCAGTGAAAACAGGGCGATAACTGAAGCTTTCTTT.

This chain's CDR3 is CASWLAGGTYEQYF. The CDR3 DNA sequence: TGTGCCAGCTGGTTAGCGGGAGGAACCTACGAGCAGTACTTC. The J gene is TRBJ2-7, the V gene TRBV7-2; 10 nucleotides agree with TRBD2. The germline CDR1 and CDR2 sequences are SGHTA and FQGNSA. The CDR3 loop spans 14 amino acids. Trimming removed 8 bases from V and 2 bases from J; junction bases left unmatched: 6. Full variable domain (missing parts from reference TRBV7-2 and TRBJ2-7): GAGVSQSPSNKVTEKGKDVELRCDPISGHTALYWYRQSLGQGLEFLIYFQGNSAPDKSGLPSDRFSAERTGGSVSTLTIQRTQQEDSAVYLCASWLAGGTYEQYFGPGTRLTVT.

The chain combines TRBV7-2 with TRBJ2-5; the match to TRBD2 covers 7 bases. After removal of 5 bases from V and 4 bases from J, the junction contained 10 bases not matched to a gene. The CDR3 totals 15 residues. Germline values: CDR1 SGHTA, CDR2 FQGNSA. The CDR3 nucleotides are TGTGCCAGCAGCATTCCGGCGGGGGTGGCAGAGACCCAGTACTTC. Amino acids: CASSIPAGVAETQYF.

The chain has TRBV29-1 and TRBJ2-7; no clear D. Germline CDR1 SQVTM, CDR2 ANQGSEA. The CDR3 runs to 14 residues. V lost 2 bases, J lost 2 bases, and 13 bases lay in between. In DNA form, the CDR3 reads TGCAGCGTTGAAAAGGGTCACCAGCCCTACGAGCAGTACTTC. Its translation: CSVEKGHQPYEQYF.

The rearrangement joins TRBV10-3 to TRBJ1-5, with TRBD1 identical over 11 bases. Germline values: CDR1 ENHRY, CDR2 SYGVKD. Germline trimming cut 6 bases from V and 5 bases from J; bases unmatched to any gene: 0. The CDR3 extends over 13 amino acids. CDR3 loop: CAIRGQGDQPQHF. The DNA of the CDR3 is TGTGCCATCAGGGGACAGGGGGATCAGCCCCAGCATTTT.

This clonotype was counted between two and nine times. DNA of the CDR3: TGTGCCAGCAGCGTAGAGGGACAGGGCCCCACAGATACGCAGTATTTT. This codes for CASSVEGQGPTDTQYF. This rearrangement joins TRBV9 to TRBJ2-3; TRBD1 aligns across 9 bases. The J segment lost 2 bases and the V segment lost 0 bases, leaving 4 bases of the junction unmatched. The CDR3 contains 16 residues. The germline CDR1 and CDR2 sequences are SGDLS and YYNGEE. Filled out from reference TRBV9 and TRBJ2-3, the complete variable domain reads DSGVTQTPKHLITATGQRVTLRCSPRSGDLSVYWYQQSLDQGLQFLIQYYNGEERAKGNILERFSAQQFPDLHSELNLSSLELGDSALYFCASSVEGQGPTDTQYFGPGTRLTVL.

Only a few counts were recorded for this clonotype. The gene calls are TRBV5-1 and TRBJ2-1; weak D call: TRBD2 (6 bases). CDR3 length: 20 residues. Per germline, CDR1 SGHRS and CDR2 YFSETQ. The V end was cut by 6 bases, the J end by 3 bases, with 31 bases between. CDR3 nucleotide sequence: TGCGCCAGCATCCCGATTGTGAACTCCGGACTACAGGTTAACTACAATGAGCAGTTCTTC. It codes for CASIPIVNSGLQVNYNEQFF.

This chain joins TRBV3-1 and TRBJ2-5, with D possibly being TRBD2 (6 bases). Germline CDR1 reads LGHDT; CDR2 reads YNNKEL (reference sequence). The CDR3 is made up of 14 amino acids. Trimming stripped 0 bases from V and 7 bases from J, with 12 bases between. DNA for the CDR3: TGTGCCAGCAGCCAAGATTCGGTGGGGGGGACCCAGTACTTC. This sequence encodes CASSQDSVGGTQYF.

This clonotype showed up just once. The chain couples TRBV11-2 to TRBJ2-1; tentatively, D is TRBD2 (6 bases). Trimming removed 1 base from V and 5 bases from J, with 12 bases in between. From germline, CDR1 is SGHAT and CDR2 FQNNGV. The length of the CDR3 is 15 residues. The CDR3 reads CASSLVGTSDNEQFF. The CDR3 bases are TGTGCCAGCAGCTTAGTAGGGACTTCCGACAATGAGCAGTTCTTC.

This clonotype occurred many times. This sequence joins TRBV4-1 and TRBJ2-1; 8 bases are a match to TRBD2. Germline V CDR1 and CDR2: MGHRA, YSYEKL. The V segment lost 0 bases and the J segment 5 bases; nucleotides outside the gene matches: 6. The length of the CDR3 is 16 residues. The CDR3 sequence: CASSQDIQRGNNEQFF. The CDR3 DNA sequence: TGCGCCAGCAGCCAAGATATTCAGCGGGGGAACAATGAGCAGTTCTTC.

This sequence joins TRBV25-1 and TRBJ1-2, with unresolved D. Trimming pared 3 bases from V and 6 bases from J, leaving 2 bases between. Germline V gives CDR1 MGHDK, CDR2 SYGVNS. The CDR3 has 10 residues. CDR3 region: CASSDDGYTF. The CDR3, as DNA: TGTGCCAGCAGTGATGATGGCTACACCTTC.